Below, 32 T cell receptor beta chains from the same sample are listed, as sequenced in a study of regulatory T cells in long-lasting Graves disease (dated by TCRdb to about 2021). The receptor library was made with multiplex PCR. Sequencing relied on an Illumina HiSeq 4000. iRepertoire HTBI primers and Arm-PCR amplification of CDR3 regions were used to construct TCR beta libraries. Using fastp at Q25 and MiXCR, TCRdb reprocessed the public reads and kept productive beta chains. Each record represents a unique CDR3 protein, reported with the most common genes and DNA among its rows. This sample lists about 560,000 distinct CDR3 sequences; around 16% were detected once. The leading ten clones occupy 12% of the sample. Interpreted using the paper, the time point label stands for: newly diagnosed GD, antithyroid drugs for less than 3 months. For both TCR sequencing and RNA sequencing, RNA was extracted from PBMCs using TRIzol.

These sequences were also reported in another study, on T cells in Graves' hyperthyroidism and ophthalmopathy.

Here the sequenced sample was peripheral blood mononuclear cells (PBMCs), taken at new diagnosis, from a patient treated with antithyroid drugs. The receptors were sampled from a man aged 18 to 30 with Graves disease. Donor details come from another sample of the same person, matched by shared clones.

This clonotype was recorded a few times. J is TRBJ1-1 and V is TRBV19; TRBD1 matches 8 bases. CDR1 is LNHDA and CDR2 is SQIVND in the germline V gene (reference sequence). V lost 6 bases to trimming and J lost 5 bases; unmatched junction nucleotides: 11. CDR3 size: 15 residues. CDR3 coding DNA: TGTGCCAGTAGGAGGACAGGACAGGGCCTAACTGAAGCTTTCTTT. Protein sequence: CASRRTGQGLTEAFF.

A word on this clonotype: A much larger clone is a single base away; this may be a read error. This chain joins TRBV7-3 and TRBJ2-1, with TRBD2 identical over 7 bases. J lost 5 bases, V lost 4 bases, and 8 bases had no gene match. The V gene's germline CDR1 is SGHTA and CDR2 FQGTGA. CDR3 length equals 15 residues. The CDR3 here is CASSSTNGRHNEQFF. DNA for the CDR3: TGTGCCAGCAGCTCCACTAACGGGAGGCACAATGAGCAGTTCTTC.

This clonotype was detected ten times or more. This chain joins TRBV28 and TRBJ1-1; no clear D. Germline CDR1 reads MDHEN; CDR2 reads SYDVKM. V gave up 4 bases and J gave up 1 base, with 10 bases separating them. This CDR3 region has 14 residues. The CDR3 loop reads CASSSPRQNTEAFF. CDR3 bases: TGTGCCAGCAGTTCTCCAAGACAGAACACTGAAGCTTTCTTT.

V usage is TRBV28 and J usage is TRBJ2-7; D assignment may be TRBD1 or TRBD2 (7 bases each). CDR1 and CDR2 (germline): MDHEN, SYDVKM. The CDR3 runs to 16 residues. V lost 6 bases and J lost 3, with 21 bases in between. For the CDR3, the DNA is TGTGCCAGCAGCTCAGGGGGGGCAGAACTTTACTACGAGCAGTACTTC. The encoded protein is CASSSGGAELYYEQYF. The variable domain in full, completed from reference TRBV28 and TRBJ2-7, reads DVKVTQSSRYLVKRTGEKVFLECVQDMDHENMFWYRQDPGLGLRLIYFSYDVKMKEKGDIPEGYSVSREKKERFSLILESASTNQTSMYLCASSSGGAELYYEQYFGPGTRLTVT.

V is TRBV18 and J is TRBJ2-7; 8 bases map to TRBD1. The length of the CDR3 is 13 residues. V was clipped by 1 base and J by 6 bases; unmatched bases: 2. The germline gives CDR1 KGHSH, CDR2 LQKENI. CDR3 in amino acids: CASSPQTGAEQYF. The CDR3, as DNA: TGTGCCAGCTCACCACAGACAGGGGCCGAGCAGTACTTC.

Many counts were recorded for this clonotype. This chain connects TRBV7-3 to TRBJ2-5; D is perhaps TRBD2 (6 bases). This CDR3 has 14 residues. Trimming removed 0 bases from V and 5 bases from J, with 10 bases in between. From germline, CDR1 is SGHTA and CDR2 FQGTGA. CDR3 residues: CASSLTGSGETQYF. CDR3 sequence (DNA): TGTGCCAGCAGCTTAACGGGGAGCGGGGAGACCCAGTACTTC. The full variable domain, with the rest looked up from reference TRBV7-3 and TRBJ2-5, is GAGVSQTPSNKVTEKGKYVELRCDPISGHTALYWYRQSLGQGPEFLIYFQGTGAADDSGLPNDRFFAVRPEGSVSTLKIQRTERGDSAVYLCASSLTGSGETQYFGPGTRLLVL.

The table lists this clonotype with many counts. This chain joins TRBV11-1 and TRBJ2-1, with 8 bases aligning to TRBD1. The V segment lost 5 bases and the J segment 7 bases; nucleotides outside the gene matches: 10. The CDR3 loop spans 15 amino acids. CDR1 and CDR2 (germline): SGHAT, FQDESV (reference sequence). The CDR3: CASSTHRGTGNEQFF. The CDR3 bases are TGTGCCAGCAGCACTCACAGGGGGACGGGTAATGAGCAGTTCTTC.

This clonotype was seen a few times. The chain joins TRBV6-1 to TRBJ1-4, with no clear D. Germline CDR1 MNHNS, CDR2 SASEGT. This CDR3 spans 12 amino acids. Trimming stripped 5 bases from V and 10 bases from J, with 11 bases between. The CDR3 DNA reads TGTGCCAGCAGTCTAGACATGGGAAAACTGTTTTTT. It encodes CASSLDMGKLFF.

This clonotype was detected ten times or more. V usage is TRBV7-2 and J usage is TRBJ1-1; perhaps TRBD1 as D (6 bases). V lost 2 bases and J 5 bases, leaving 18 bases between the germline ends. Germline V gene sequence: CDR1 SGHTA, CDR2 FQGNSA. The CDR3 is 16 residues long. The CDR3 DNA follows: TGTGCCAGCAGCTTATCCGGGGGGCGCTTGGGGACTGAAGCTTTCTTT. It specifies CASSLSGGRLGTEAFF.

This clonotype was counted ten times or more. CDR3 DNA: TGTGCCAGCAGCCCCGACAACCAAGAGACCCAGTACTTC. This sequence encodes CASSPDNQETQYF. V gene TRBV7-9 combines with J gene TRBJ2-5; no clear D gene. The germline V gene has CDR1 SEHNR and CDR2 FQNEAQ (reference sequence). The germline V and J ends were trimmed by 5 bases and 0 bases, with 7 bases remaining between them. The CDR3 is made up of 13 amino acids.

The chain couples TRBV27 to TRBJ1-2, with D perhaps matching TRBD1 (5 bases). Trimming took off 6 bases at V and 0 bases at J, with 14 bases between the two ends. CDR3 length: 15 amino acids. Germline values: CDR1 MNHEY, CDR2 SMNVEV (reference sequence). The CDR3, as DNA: TGTGCCAGCAGCCCCTCCGACAGACCTAACTATGGCTACACCTTC. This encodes CASSPSDRPNYGYTF.

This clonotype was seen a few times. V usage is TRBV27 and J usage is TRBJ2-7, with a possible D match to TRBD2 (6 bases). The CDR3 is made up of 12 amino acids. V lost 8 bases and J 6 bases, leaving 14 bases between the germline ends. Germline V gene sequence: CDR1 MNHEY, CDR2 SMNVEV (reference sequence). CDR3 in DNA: TGTGCCAGCTCCCGGGCGGGGAGCGAGCAGTACTTC. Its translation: CASSRAGSEQYF.

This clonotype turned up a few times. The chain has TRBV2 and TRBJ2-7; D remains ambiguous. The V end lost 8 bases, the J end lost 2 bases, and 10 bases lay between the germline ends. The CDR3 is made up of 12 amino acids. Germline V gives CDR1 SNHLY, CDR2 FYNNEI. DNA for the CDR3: TGTGCCAGCGGACCAGGCACCTACGAGCAGTACTTC. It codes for CASGPGTYEQYF.

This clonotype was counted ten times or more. Here the CDR3 DNA reads TGTGCCATCAGGGGCGAGCGGGACTCCTACGAGCAGTACTTC. Its protein product is CAIRGERDSYEQYF. The rearrangement uses TRBV10-3 and TRBJ2-7; 7 bases line up with TRBD2. The CDR3 has 14 amino acids. Trimming cost V 6 bases and J 0 bases; bases outside gene matches: 5. The germline CDR1 and CDR2 sequences are ENHRY and SYGVKD.

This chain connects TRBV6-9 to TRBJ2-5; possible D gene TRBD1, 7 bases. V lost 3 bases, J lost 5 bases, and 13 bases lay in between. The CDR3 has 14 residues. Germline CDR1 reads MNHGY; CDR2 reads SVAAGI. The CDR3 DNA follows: TGTGCCAGCAGTTACTGGACAGGAGGGGAGACCCAGTACTTC. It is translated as CASSYWTGGETQYF.

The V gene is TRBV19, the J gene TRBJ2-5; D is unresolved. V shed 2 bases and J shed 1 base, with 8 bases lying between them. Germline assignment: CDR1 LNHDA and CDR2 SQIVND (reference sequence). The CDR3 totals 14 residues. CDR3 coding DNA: TGTGCCAGTAGTATAAACCCCGTCCAAGAGACCCAGTACTTC. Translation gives CASSINPVQETQYF.

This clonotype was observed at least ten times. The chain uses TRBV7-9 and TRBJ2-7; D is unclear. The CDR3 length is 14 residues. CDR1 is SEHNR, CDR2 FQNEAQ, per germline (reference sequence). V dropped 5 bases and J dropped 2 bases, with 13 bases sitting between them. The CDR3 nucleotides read TGTGCCAGCAGCCGCTGGGATCGCCCCTACGAGCAGTACTTC. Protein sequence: CASSRWDRPYEQYF.

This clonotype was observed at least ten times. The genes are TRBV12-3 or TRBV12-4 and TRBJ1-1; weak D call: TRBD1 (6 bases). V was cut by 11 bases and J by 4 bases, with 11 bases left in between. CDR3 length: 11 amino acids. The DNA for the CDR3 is TGTGCCGTAAGCAGGGGCACTGAAGCTTTCTTT. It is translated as CAVSRGTEAFF.

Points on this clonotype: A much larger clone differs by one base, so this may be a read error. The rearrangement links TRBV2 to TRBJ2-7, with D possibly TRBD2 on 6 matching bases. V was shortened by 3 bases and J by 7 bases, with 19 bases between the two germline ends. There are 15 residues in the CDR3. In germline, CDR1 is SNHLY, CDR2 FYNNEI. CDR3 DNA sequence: TGTGCCAGCAGTGATTCGAGCGGGCTTTACAATGAGCAGTACTTC. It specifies CASSDSSGLYNEQYF.

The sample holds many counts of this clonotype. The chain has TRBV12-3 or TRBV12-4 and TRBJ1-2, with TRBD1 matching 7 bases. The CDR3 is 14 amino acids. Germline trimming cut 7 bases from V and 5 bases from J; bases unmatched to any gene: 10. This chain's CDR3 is CASTLRLQGYGYTF. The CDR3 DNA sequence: TGTGCCAGCACCCTAAGGCTACAGGGGTATGGCTACACCTTC.

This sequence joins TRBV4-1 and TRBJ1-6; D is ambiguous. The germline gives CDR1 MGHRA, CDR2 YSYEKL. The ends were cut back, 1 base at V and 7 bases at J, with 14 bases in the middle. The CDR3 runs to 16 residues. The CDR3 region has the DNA TGCGCCAGCAGCCAAGTTAGGATGCAGGACAATTCACCCCTCCACTTT. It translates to CASSQVRMQDNSPLHF.

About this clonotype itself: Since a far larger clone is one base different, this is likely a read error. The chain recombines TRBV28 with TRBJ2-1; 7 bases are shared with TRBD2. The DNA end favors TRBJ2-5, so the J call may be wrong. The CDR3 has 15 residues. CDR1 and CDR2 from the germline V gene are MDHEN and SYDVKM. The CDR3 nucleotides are TGTGCCAGCAGTTTTTTCGGTCGCAGGGAGGGGACCCAGTACTTC. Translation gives CASSFFGRREGTQYF.

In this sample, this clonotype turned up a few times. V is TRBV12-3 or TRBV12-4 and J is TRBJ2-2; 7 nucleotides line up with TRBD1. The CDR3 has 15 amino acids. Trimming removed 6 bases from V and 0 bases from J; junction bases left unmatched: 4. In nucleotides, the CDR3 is TGTGCCAGCAGAAAGACAGGGCCGAACACCGGGGAGCTGTTTTTT. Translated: CASRKTGPNTGELFF.

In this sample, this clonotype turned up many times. The CDR3 is CASSSPGQGAWEQYF. For the CDR3, the DNA is TGTGCCAGCAGCTCGCCGGGACAGGGGGCATGGGAGCAGTACTTC. The genes are TRBV11-1 and TRBJ2-7, with TRBD1 matching over 12 bases. CDR3 size: 15 residues. Germline CDR1 and CDR2: SGHAT and FQDESV (reference sequence). V lost 4 bases, J lost 7 bases, and 8 bases stayed unmatched. The entire variable domain, with the rest obtained from reference TRBV11-1 and TRBJ2-7, is as follows: EAEVAQSPRYKITEKSQAVAFWCDPISGHATLYWYRQILGQGPELLVQFQDESVVDDSQLPKDRFSAERLKGVDSTLKIQPAELGDSAMYLCASSSPGQGAWEQYFGPGTRLTVT.

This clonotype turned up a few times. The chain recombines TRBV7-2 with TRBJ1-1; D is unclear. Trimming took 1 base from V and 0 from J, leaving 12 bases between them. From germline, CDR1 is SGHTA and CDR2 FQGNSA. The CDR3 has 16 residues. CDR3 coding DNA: TGTGCCAGCAGCTTAGACGGTCAGACGCTGAACACTGAAGCTTTCTTT. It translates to CASSLDGQTLNTEAFF.

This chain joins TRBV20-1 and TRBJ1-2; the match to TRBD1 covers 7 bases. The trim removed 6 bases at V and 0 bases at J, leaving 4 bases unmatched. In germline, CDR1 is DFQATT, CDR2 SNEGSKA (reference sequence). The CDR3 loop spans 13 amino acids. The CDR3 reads CSATGTANYGYTF. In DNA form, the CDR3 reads TGCAGTGCCACGGGGACAGCTAACTATGGCTACACCTTC.

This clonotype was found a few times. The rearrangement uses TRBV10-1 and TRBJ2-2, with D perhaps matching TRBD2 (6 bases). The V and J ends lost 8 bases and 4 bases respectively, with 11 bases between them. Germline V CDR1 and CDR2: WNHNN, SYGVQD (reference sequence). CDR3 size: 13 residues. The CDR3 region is CASQTSITGELFF. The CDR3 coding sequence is TGCGCCAGCCAGACTAGTATCACCGGGGAGCTGTTTTTT.

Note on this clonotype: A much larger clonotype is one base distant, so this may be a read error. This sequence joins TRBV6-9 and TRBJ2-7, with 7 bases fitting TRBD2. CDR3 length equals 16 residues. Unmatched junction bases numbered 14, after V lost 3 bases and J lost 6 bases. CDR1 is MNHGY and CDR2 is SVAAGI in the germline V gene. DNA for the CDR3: TGTGCCAGCAGTTACGGGGGGAGCGGGAAACGGTGCGAGCAGTACTTC. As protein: CASSYGGSGKRCEQYF.

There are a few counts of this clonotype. This CDR3 reads CSASRDRPYEQYF. CDR3 sequence (DNA): TGCAGTGCTAGTCGCGACAGACCCTACGAGCAGTACTTC. This rearrangement joins TRBV20-1 to TRBJ2-7; tentative D call: TRBD1 (5 bases). Trimming cost V 3 bases and J 2 bases, with 11 bases left between them. Germline CDR1 is DFQATT and CDR2 is SNEGSKA (reference sequence). The CDR3 loop spans 13 amino acids.

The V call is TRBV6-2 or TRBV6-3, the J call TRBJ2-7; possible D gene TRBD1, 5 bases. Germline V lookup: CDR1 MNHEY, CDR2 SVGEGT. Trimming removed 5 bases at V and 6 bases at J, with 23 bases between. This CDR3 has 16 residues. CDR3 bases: TGTGCCAGCAGTGAAGCGATGACAGTTCGGTTGTTCGAGCAGTACTTC. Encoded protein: CASSEAMTVRLFEQYF.

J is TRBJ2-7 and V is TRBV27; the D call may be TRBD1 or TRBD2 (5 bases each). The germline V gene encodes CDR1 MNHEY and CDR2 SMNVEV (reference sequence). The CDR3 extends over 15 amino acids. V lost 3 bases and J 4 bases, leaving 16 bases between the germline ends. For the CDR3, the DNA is TGTGCCAGCAGTTTGGGCCAGGGACCTGAGTACGAGCAGTACTTC. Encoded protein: CASSLGQGPEYEQYF.

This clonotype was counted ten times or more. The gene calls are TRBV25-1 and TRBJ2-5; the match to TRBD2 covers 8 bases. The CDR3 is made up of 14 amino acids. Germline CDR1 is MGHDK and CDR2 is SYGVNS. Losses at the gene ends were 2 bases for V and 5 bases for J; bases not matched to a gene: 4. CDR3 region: CASSERGGTETQYF. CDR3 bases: TGTGCCAGCAGTGAACGCGGGGGGACGGAGACCCAGTACTTC.